This T cell receptor (beta chain) was profiled in a study of shared T cell receptors in the human thymus. Only in-frame clones appear in the TCRdb table, and some are missing; sequencing was by immunoSEQ multiplex PCR. The table shows 500,000 to 750,000 clones, with approximately 88% occurring only once. Separately, the same data were catalogued under a study of human thymus T cells. That publication notes: Obtained as resections during corrective heart surgery, the thymus tissue was then studied. The related literature has documented a marked overlap of thymic repertoires among unrelated individuals.

This sequence was found in a boy younger than two with a congenital heart defect. Sequencing was carried out using thymocytes.

The CDR3 sequence is CARPRGTHYGYTF. The CDR3 DNA reads TGTGCCAGACCCCGGGGGACTCACTATGGCTACACCTTC. The chain employs TRBV19 and TRBJ1-2; weak D call: TRBD1 (5 bases). Trimming stripped 9 bases from V and 3 bases from J, with 14 bases between. This CDR3 is 13 amino acids long. Germline V gene lookup returns CDR1 LNHDA and CDR2 SQIVND (reference sequence). Full variable domain (remainder filled in from reference TRBV19 and TRBJ1-2): DGGITQSPKYLFRKEGQNVTLSCEQNLNHDAMYWYRQDPGQGLRLIYYSQIVNDFQKGDIAEGYSVSREKKESFPLTVTSAQKNPTAFYLCARPRGTHYGYTFGSGTRLTVV.